The rows below give T cell receptor beta chains drawn from one sample of a study of beta chain features in type 1 diabetes. TCRdb's table, derived via immunoSEQ multiplex PCR, lists solely in-frame clones and lacks some. Among roughly 610,000 clones listed, roughly 15% were seen once. The source material was naive CD4+ T cells from blood. The receptors stem from a man younger than 30 in good health. CDR3s include the opening cysteine and the closing phenylalanine or tryptophan. Fields, in order: CDR3 DNA, CDR3 protein, V gene, J gene, clone size, D gene. The D gene is left open where the match is weak. Size values are once, few and many counts, or a class for expanded clones, and some rows have none.

TGTGCCAGCAGCCAAGGCAGGGGGCTAGAGACCCAGTACTTC	CASSQGRGLETQYF	TRBV14	TRBJ2-5	few	TRBD1
TGTGCCAGCATGAATCAGGCCGTGGACACCGGGGAGCTGTTTTTT	CASMNQAVDTGELFF	TRBV6-1	TRBJ2-2	few	NA
TGTGCCAGCATTGGCACTAGCCGAAGGGCCTACAATGAGCAGTTCTTC	CASIGTSRRAYNEQFF	TRBV28	TRBJ2-1	NA	NA
TGTGCCAGCAGAACCAGCTCCTACAATGAGCAGTTCTTC	CASRTSSYNEQFF	TRBV6-5	TRBJ2-1	few	NA
TGCAGTGCGAGGGCCTACAATGAGCAGTTCTTC	CSARAYNEQFF	TRBV20-1	TRBJ2-1	NA	NA
TGTGCCAGCAGCTTAGTTGGGACGACCCAAGAGACCCAGTACTTC	CASSLVGTTQETQYF	TRBV7-2	TRBJ2-5	NA	NA
TGCAGCGTCCTTATCTCTGGGGCCAACGTCCTGACTTTC	CSVLISGANVLTF	TRBV29-1	TRBJ2-6	few	NA
TGTGCCAGCAGTCCCCCGGACAGCTATAGCAATCAGCCCCAGCATTTT	CASSPPDSYSNQPQHF	TRBV28	TRBJ1-5	few	NA
TGTGCCAGCAGCGCGGCGGTTAGGACTAGCTCCTACGAGCAGTACTTC	CASSAAVRTSSYEQYF	TRBV7-2	TRBJ2-7	few	TRBD2
TGTGCCAGTAGTACCTCCGGGACAACCAACAATGAGCAGTTCTTC	CASSTSGTTNNEQFF	TRBV19	TRBJ2-1	few	NA
TGTGCCAGCAGCTTCCCTTGGAGGCGGCAAGAGACCCAGTACTTC	CASSFPWRRQETQYF	TRBV7-2	TRBJ2-5	NA	NA
TGTGCCAGCAGGACCGGGACAACTAGCAATCAGCCCCAGCATTTT	CASRTGTTSNQPQHF	TRBV7-9	TRBJ1-5	few	NA
TGTGCCAGCAGATCTGCGGCGACGGGACAGGGCCTCGAGCAGTACTTC	CASRSAATGQGLEQYF	TRBV28	TRBJ2-7	few	TRBD1
TGCGCCAGCAGCTACGGGACTAGGTCAGATACGCAGTATTTT	CASSYGTRSDTQYF	TRBV5-1	TRBJ2-3	few	TRBD2
TGCGCCAGCAGCTCCGTGGGGCGTACCTCCTACGAGCAGTACTTC	CASSSVGRTSYEQYF	TRBV5-1	TRBJ2-7	NA	NA
TGTGCCAGCAGCTTGGAGCCAGCGGGGATCCAAGAGACCCAGTACTTC	CASSLEPAGIQETQYF	TRBV5-4	TRBJ2-5	NA	TRBD2
TGTGCCAGCAGTCCGGACAGGGCTAGCACAGATACGCAGTATTTT	CASSPDRASTDTQYF	TRBV27	TRBJ2-3	few	TRBD1
TGTGCCAGCAGCCAAGGGGACGACACCGGGGAGCTGTTTTTT	CASSQGDDTGELFF	TRBV4-2	TRBJ2-2	NA	NA
TGCAGCACAGGGGGTTTCAACCAGCCCCAGCATTTT	CSTGGFNQPQHF	TRBV29-1	TRBJ1-5	few	TRBD1
TGTGCCAGCAGTTACTCTGGACTAGGGATGAACAATGAGCAGTTCTTC	CASSYSGLGMNNEQFF	TRBV6-5	TRBJ2-1	NA	TRBD2
TGTGCCAGCAGTCCCCCAAGACAGAGGGATTACGAGCAGTACTTC	CASSPPRQRDYEQYF	TRBV28	TRBJ2-7	NA	NA
TGTGCCAGCAGCCTGGGACAGCTGGCGACCATATATTTT	CASSLGQLATIYF	TRBV7-2	TRBJ1-3	few	TRBD1
TGTGCCAGCAGCATACGGACAGCCACTAACTATGGCTACACCTTC	CASSIRTATNYGYTF	TRBV7-9	TRBJ1-2	few	NA
TGTGCCAGCAGCCCAAGTGGACAGAATGAAAAACTGTTTTTT	CASSPSGQNEKLFF	TRBV7-9	TRBJ1-4	few	NA
TGTGCCAGCAGCTTTGGACTAGCTAGGCAAGAGACCCAGTACTTC	CASSFGLARQETQYF	TRBV5-8	TRBJ2-5	NA	TRBD2
TGTGCCAGCTCACCACCGAGCGTCAACAATGAGCAGTTCTTC	CASSPPSVNNEQFF	TRBV18	TRBJ2-1	few	NA
TGTGCCACCATAACAATGTCGGCAGGGAGGAATGAGCAGTTCTTC	CATITMSAGRNEQFF	TRBV19	TRBJ2-1	few	NA
TGTGCCAGCAGACCTGGGGGCAAAGAGACCCAGTACTTC	CASRPGGKETQYF	TRBV11-2	TRBJ2-5	NA	NA
TGTGCCATCAGGGAGACTAGCGGGAGAAGGGAGCAGTTCTTC	CAIRETSGRREQFF	TRBV10-3	TRBJ2-1	many	TRBD2
TGTGCCACCACCACCGGGGGACAGGGAGGGACTGAAGCTTTCTTT	CATTTGGQGGTEAFF	TRBV10-3	TRBJ1-1	NA	TRBD1
TGTGCCAGCAGCCCCGGACTCCTCTTAGCGGGGCGCACAGATACGCAGTATTTT	CASSPGLLLAGRTDTQYF	TRBV11-3	TRBJ2-3	few	TRBD2
TGCGCCAGCAGCCAAGACCCGTCGTACAATGAGCAGTTCTTC	CASSQDPSYNEQFF	TRBV4-3	TRBJ2-1	NA	NA
TGTGCCAGCAGCCCGGGACAGGGGTCCTACAATGAGCAGTTCTTC	CASSPGQGSYNEQFF	TRBV7-2	TRBJ2-1	many	TRBD1
TGTGCCTGGAAAGGGACAGGGTATCGTTGGGAGACCCAGTACTTC	CAWKGTGYRWETQYF	TRBV30	TRBJ2-5	few	TRBD1
TGCGCCAGCAGCCAAGTCCCTTACAATTCACCCCTCCACTTT	CASSQVPYNSPLHF	TRBV4-3	TRBJ1-6	NA	NA
TGTGCCAGCAGCCACCTGACAGGGAAGGGTGGAATTAGCAATCAGCCCCAGCATTTT	CASSHLTGKGGISNQPQHF	TRBV7-9	TRBJ1-5	few	TRBD1
TGTGCCAGCAGTTTCCGTGCCAGGGGTCTGGAGACCCAGTACTTC	CASSFRARGLETQYF	TRBV28	TRBJ2-5	NA	NA
TGTGCCAGCAGCGGAGGACTAGCGGGAGTAAGGGATACGCAGTATTTT	CASSGGLAGVRDTQYF	TRBV7-2	TRBJ2-3	few	TRBD2
TGTGCCAGCTCCCCCTTAGGAGAGACCCAGTACTTC	CASSPLGETQYF	TRBV18	TRBJ2-5	NA	NA
TGTGCCAGCAGCCCTAGAAGTGAGCAGTTCTTC	CASSPRSEQFF	TRBV7-2	TRBJ2-1	few	NA
TGTGCCAGCAGCTTAGGATGGGGGATAAACACTGAAGCTTTCTTT	CASSLGWGINTEAFF	TRBV7-3	TRBJ1-1	few	NA
TGTGCCAGCATAGCCCGGCTTGGGGCTGGGGCCAACGTCCTGACTTTC	CASIARLGAGANVLTF	TRBV27	TRBJ2-6	NA	NA
TGTGCCAGTAGACCGGGATCCACCTACGAGCAGTACTTC	CASRPGSTYEQYF	TRBV19	TRBJ2-7	few	NA
TGTGCCAGCAGTTACGGATATACGCAGTATTTT	CASSYGYTQYF	TRBV6-5	TRBJ2-3	NA	NA
TGTGCCAGCAGCCAAGATCTAGGGACTTCAGGAAACACCATATATTTT	CASSQDLGTSGNTIYF	TRBV4-2	TRBJ1-3	few	NA